The 3 T cell receptor beta chains reported below all come from one sample, sequenced in a study of cytomegalovirus exposure and HLA in healthy donors (dated by TCRdb to 2016 to 2017). The library was produced with the immunoSEQ multiplex PCR assay. A mixture of 60 forward primers for TCR Vbeta segments and 13 reverse primers for TCR Jbeta segments was used in the multiplex PCR. Drawn from immuneACCESS, this table holds only the in-frame rearrangements with V and J called that TCRdb kept. Clones are partly lost; checked studies trace under half to an unresolved V gene and leave the rest unexplained. The sample profile shows over 200,000 clones; roughly four fifths of them were found once. The ten largest account for about 0.58% of the sample. The sequenced sample consisted of PBMCs. Receptors originate from a middle-aged woman in good health and CMV-seronegative.

The rearrangement uses TRBV4-3 and TRBJ1-2, with 9 bases lining up with TRBD1. CDR1 LGHNA and CDR2 YSLEER come from the germline V gene. J lost 8 bases, V lost 4 bases, and 14 bases had no gene match. This CDR3 comprises 16 residues. The CDR3 region is CASSRQDRGVEGGYTF. CDR3 nucleotide sequence: TGCGCCAGCAGCCGGCAGGACAGGGGAGTTGAGGGAGGCTACACCTTC.

The chain combines TRBV2 with TRBJ1-6; TRBD1 is a possible D gene (5 bases). The CDR3 length is 11 residues. Looked up from germline, CDR1 is SNHLY and CDR2 is FYNNEI. V lost 9 bases and J lost 7, with 7 bases in between. CDR3 protein: CASRQNSPLHF. As DNA, the CDR3 is TGTGCCAGTAGACAGAATTCACCCCTCCACTTT.

The chain employs TRBV7-9 and TRBJ2-7; 9 bases map to TRBD1. The length of the CDR3 is 16 residues. J was trimmed by 1 base and V by 5 bases; bases with no gene match: 9. Germline V gene data show CDR1 as SEHNR and CDR2 as FQNEAQ (reference sequence). The CDR3, as DNA: TGTGCCAGCAGCGACCGGGACAGGGCTTTGTCCTACGAGCAGTACTTC. Its translation: CASSDRDRALSYEQYF.